Below, 25 T cell receptor beta chains from the same sample are listed, as sequenced in a study of shared clonotypes between healthy human individuals. The assay was immunoSEQ multiplex PCR, and TCRdb's table has in-frame clones only and misses some. The data show about 2.4 million clones, roughly 93% seen once. The material sequenced was naive CD4+ T cells from PBMCs. Documented subset: CD45RA+ positively selected. The source is a man aged 18 to 30 in good health. Some clones in this sample may be carry-over from other donors' samples.

V usage is TRBV25-1 and J usage is TRBJ2-3; 8 bases align to TRBD2. Looked up from germline, CDR1 is MGHDK and CDR2 is SYGVNS. The CDR3 loop spans 14 amino acids. Trimming took 10 bases from V and 6 from J; bases not matched to a gene: 12. The CDR3 DNA is TGTGCCACCACCGGGACTAGTTTCCCCGATACGCAGTATTTT. Protein product: CATTGTSFPDTQYF.

J is TRBJ1-3 and V is TRBV4-2; no reliable D call. V was trimmed by 0 bases and J by 8 bases, leaving 11 bases between them. The CDR3 is 14 residues long. Germline V CDR1 and CDR2: LGHNA, YNFKEQ. The CDR3: CASSQDGSVHTIYF. The CDR3 DNA is TGTGCCAGCAGCCAAGATGGATCTGTCCACACCATATATTTT.

The V and J genes are TRBV19 and TRBJ1-1, with D possibly TRBD1 on 6 matching bases. The CDR3 runs 16 residues. Germline-derived CDR1 and CDR2 are LNHDA and SQIVND (reference sequence). Trimming left V 5 bases short and J 8 bases short, with 24 bases between. CDR3 protein: CASSPRGVGGVPEAFF. CDR3 bases: TGTGCCAGTAGTCCCAGGGGCGTTGGAGGGGTTCCCGAAGCTTTCTTT.

A word on this clone: Other DNA sequences from this sample encode an identical CDR3 as well. The J gene is TRBJ1-5, the V gene TRBV19; no clear D gene. The CDR3 length is 13 residues. Germline values: CDR1 LNHDA, CDR2 SQIVND (reference sequence). V was pared by 1 base and J by 7 bases, with 8 bases between. This chain's CDR3 is CASSIGGYQPQHF. CDR3 nucleotides: TGTGCCAGTAGTATAGGGGGATACCAGCCCCAGCATTTT.

The chain employs TRBV29-1 and TRBJ2-3, with D hard to call. Germline V CDR1 and CDR2: SQVTM, ANQGSEA. V shed 0 bases and J shed 2 bases, with 3 bases lying between them. This CDR3 contains 12 residues. The CDR3: CSVEDFTDTQYF. The CDR3 DNA reads TGCAGCGTTGAAGATTTCACAGATACGCAGTATTTT.

This clone was counted once. The genes are TRBV7-2 and TRBJ2-3; D gene ambiguous. Germline V gene sequence: CDR1 SGHTA, CDR2 FQGNSA. The CDR3 runs 14 residues. Trimming shortened V by 5 bases and J by 4 bases, and 13 bases separated the two germline ends. The CDR3 region is CASSPPFGPDTQYF. Written as DNA, the CDR3 is TGTGCCAGCAGCCCACCTTTCGGTCCAGATACGCAGTATTTT. The full variable domain, completed using reference TRBV7-2 and TRBJ2-3, is GAGVSQSPSNKVTEKGKDVELRCDPISGHTALYWYRQSLGQGLEFLIYFQGNSAPDKSGLPSDRFSAERTGGSVSTLTIQRTQQEDSAVYLCASSPPFGPDTQYFGPGTRLTVL.

The chain couples TRBV7-3 to TRBJ2-7; 9 nucleotides match TRBD2. V lost 5 bases and J lost 2; bases outside the gene matches: 4. The CDR3 has 14 amino acids. Germline loops: CDR1 SGHTA, CDR2 FQGTGA. The DNA for the CDR3 is TGTGCCAGCAGCCCCGGGACTAGCCCCTACGAGCAGTACTTC. It codes for CASSPGTSPYEQYF. Together with reference TRBV7-3 and TRBJ2-7, the CDR3 gives the full variable domain: GAGVSQTPSNKVTEKGKYVELRCDPISGHTALYWYRQSLGQGPEFLIYFQGTGAADDSGLPNDRFFAVRPEGSVSTLKIQRTERGDSAVYLCASSPGTSPYEQYFGPGTRLTVT.

The chain joins TRBV5-1 to TRBJ1-1; 11 nucleotides line up with TRBD1. V shed 2 bases, J shed 0 bases, and the junction held 3 bases outside the gene matches. The CDR3 length is 16 residues. Germline loops: CDR1 SGHRS, CDR2 YFSETQ. The CDR3: CASSLRGQGVNTEAFF. The CDR3 region has the DNA TGCGCCAGCAGCTTACGGGGACAGGGGGTGAACACTGAAGCTTTCTTT.

V is TRBV6-1 and J is TRBJ1-1, with unresolved D. The CDR3 totals 14 residues. CDR1 and CDR2 (germline): MNHNS, SASEGT. V shed 6 bases and J shed 3 bases, with 14 bases lying between them. The CDR3 nucleotides are TGTGCCAGCAGCCAAAAGGGTACGGACACTGAAGCTTTCTTT. Translating it yields CASSQKGTDTEAFF.

A note on this clone: Other nucleotide sequences from this sample produce the same CDR3. The chain recombines TRBV7-8 with TRBJ1-3, with D perhaps TRBD1 (5 bases). With 5 bases removed from V and 4 bases from J, the gap between germline ends came to 15 bases. CDR1 is SGHVS and CDR2 is FQNEAQ in the germline V gene. The CDR3 extends over 15 amino acids. CDR3 nucleotides: TGTGCCAGCAGCCTCGTTCAGGGAACCGGAAACACCATATATTTT. This translates into CASSLVQGTGNTIYF.

In its sample, this clone was seen a few times. This sequence joins TRBV5-1 and TRBJ1-1; D uncertain. Germline-derived CDR1 and CDR2 are SGHRS and YFSETQ. V lost 1 base to trimming and J lost 3 bases, with 13 bases between them. The CDR3 contains 15 residues. The CDR3 loop is CASSLMGLSDTEAFF. For the CDR3, the DNA is TGCGCCAGCAGCTTGATGGGCCTTTCGGACACTGAAGCTTTCTTT. Complete variable domain (other parts from reference TRBV5-1 and TRBJ1-1): KAGVTQTPRYLIKTRGQQVTLSCSPISGHRSVSWYQQTPGQGLQFLFEYFSETQRNKGNFPGRFSGRQFSNSRSEMNVSTLELGDSALYLCASSLMGLSDTEAFFGQGTRLTVV.

The chain combines TRBV28 with TRBJ2-5; 9 positions match TRBD2. Germline V gene sequence: CDR1 MDHEN, CDR2 SYDVKM. The V gene end was trimmed by 5 bases and the J gene end by 5 bases; junction bases not matched to a gene: 12. The CDR3 length is 16 residues. The DNA for the CDR3 is TGTGCCAGCAGTCCCCCTGCTAGCGGGGCGGGGGAGACCCAGTACTTC. Translated: CASSPPASGAGETQYF.

The CDR3 loop reads CASSLAPGGGTQYF. CDR3 in DNA: TGTGCCAGCAGCTTAGCCCCGGGGGGCGGTACGCAGTATTTT. This chain joins TRBV7-6 and TRBJ2-3; a possible D gene is TRBD2 (7 bases). Germline V lookup: CDR1 SGHVS, CDR2 FNYEAQ. V lost 0 bases to trimming and J lost 8 bases, with 12 bases between them. The CDR3 has 14 residues.

The chain has TRBV5-1 and TRBJ2-5; D remains unclear. Germline CDR1 and CDR2: SGHRS and YFSETQ. V lost 0 bases and J 2 bases, leaving 8 bases between the germline ends. The CDR3 runs 14 residues. CDR3 protein: CASSLVSQQETQYF. Written as DNA, the CDR3 is TGCGCCAGCAGCTTGGTCTCACAGCAAGAGACCCAGTACTTC.

The CDR3 loop is CASRWDLNTGELFF. The DNA for the CDR3 is TGTGCCAGCAGGTGGGACTTGAACACCGGGGAGCTGTTTTTT. The chain has TRBV5-4 and TRBJ2-2; D possibly corresponds to TRBD2 (6 bases). Germline V CDR1 and CDR2: SGHNT, YYREEE (reference sequence). The CDR3 length is 14 residues. V was cut by 5 bases and J by 1 base, with 9 bases left in between.

V usage is TRBV28 and J usage is TRBJ1-2; D remains ambiguous. This CDR3 has 13 amino acids. V lost 6 bases to trimming and J lost 8 bases, with 16 bases between them. Germline V gives CDR1 MDHEN, CDR2 SYDVKM. CDR3 protein: CASSLNSLLGYTF. In nucleotides, the CDR3 is TGTGCCAGCAGCTTGAACTCGTTATTGGGCTACACCTTC.

The table lists this clone with a count of one. This rearrangement joins TRBV6-5 to TRBJ2-3; 7 bases line up with TRBD2. The CDR3 is 15 amino acids. Germline CDR1 MNHEY, CDR2 SVGAGI. The trim removed 5 bases at V and 8 bases at J, leaving 13 bases unmatched. CDR3 amino acids: CASSLLADLGGTQYF. The DNA for the CDR3 is TGTGCCAGCAGTCTGCTAGCGGACCTCGGGGGTACGCAGTATTTT.

The V call is TRBV25-1, the J call TRBJ1-3, with unresolved D. The CDR3 sequence is 13 residues long. Per the germline V gene, CDR1 is MGHDK and CDR2 is SYGVNS. The V and J ends lost 4 bases and 4 bases respectively, with 8 bases between them. The CDR3 here is CASSAGMGNTIYF. The CDR3 DNA follows: TGTGCCAGCAGTGCGGGGATGGGAAACACCATATATTTT.

The J gene is TRBJ2-2, the V gene TRBV6-5, with D unclear. Trimming cost V 6 bases and J 5 bases, with 13 bases left between them. Germline-derived CDR1 and CDR2 are MNHEY and SVGAGI. This CDR3 region has 14 residues. The CDR3 DNA reads as TGTGCCAGCAGCCACAAAATAAAGACCGGGGAGCTGTTTTTT. This encodes CASSHKIKTGELFF.

This clone was seen a single time. The chain couples TRBV6-5 to TRBJ1-1; 7 positions match TRBD1. J lost 6 bases, V lost 8 bases, and 15 bases had no gene match. CDR3 length: 15 residues. In germline, CDR1 is MNHEY, CDR2 SVGAGI. The chain's CDR3 is CASGNQNRGRAEAFF. The CDR3 DNA reads as TGTGCCAGCGGCAACCAAAACAGGGGTCGGGCTGAAGCTTTCTTT.

This clone was counted a single time. The chain joins TRBV2 to TRBJ1-6; D call uncertain. Trimming shortened V by 2 bases and J by 0 bases, and 8 bases separated the two germline ends. Looked up from germline, CDR1 is SNHLY and CDR2 is FYNNEI. CDR3 size: 16 residues. The CDR3 DNA sequence: TGTGCCAGCAGTGAATCTGGCAGCTCCTATAATTCACCCCTCCACTTT. Protein sequence: CASSESGSSYNSPLHF.

The rearrangement links TRBV28 to TRBJ2-7, with a weak D call TRBD1 (5 bases). This CDR3 has 15 residues. Germline V CDR1 and CDR2: MDHEN, SYDVKM. The ends were cut back, 5 bases at V and 1 base at J, with 15 bases in the middle. CDR3 amino acids: CASSHLGQGSYEQYF. CDR3 DNA: TGTGCCAGCAGTCACTTGGGGCAGGGATCCTACGAGCAGTACTTC.

The rearrangement links TRBV10-3 to TRBJ1-1; TRBD1 is a possible D gene (5 bases). In germline, CDR1 is ENHRY, CDR2 SYGVKD. V lost 6 bases, J lost 2 bases, and 19 bases lay in between. The CDR3 extends over 16 amino acids. The CDR3 nucleotides are TGTGCCATCAGGGTAGGGACGGCGGGTGGTAACACTGAAGCTTTCTTT. Its translation: CAIRVGTAGGNTEAFF.

V usage is TRBV19 and J usage is TRBJ1-2, with D unresolved. This CDR3 is built from 14 residues. Trimming took 7 bases from V and 8 from J, leaving 20 bases between them. Germline assignment: CDR1 LNHDA and CDR2 SQIVND (reference sequence). The DNA of the CDR3 is TGTGCCAGTAACCGGGTTGGGCGCGCGGGAGGCTACACCTTC. The encoded protein is CASNRVGRAGGYTF.

This chain links TRBV4-1 with TRBJ1-4; 12 bases fit TRBD1. Germline V CDR1 and CDR2: MGHRA, YSYEKL. The CDR3 is made up of 20 amino acids. The V and J ends lost 2 bases and 2 bases, in that order; junction bases with no gene match: 12. CDR3 protein: CASSQNLIRDRGPTNEKLFF. The CDR3, as DNA: TGCGCCAGCAGCCAAAACCTGATCCGGGACAGGGGGCCTACTAATGAAAAACTGTTTTTT.